What follows is one T cell receptor (beta chain) and its context. These data come from a study of beta chain features in type 1 diabetes. The study reverse transcribed the entire isolated RNA, so it sequenced expressed TCRB transcripts. Measured with immunoSEQ multiplex PCR; TCRdb has only the in-frame clones, and not every one. The sample consists of roughly 250,000 clones, 9.6% of them appearing once. The TCR was taken from a woman under 30 in good health. Sequenced sample: naive CD4+ T cells from blood.

DNA for the CDR3: TGCGCCAGCAGCCCCGGGGGAGCAGGAGATACGCAGTATTTT. Translated, it gives CASSPGGAGDTQYF. V usage is TRBV5-1 and J usage is TRBJ2-3; perhaps TRBD2 as D (6 bases). Germline V CDR1 and CDR2: SGHRS, YFSETQ. The CDR3 consists of 14 residues. The V end lost 4 bases, the J end lost 5 bases, and 14 bases lay between the germline ends.